Given below is one T cell receptor beta chain in context. Its target is unknown. The data are from a study of T-cell reconstitution after alpha-beta-depleted transplantation in children. Findings of the study overall: Two months or so post-transplant, alpha-beta T cells reportedly derived from several hundred expanded graft clones. Surviving recipient T cells and intrathymic progenitors accounted for some patients' high TCRbeta diversity at day 60.

Preparation of the TCRbeta library was carried out with unique molecular identifiers. MiXCR, run by TCRdb on the PCR reads, gives a single entry per CDR3 protein. Here the sample spans about 600,000 distinct CDR3 sequences, approximately 22% being singletons. CDR1 and CDR2 (germline): DFQATT, SNEGSKA (reference sequence). This CDR3 spans 16 amino acids. V lost 1 base and J lost 0, with 10 bases in between. The sequence was collected from a boy in the first two years of life who had a stem cell transplant for acute myeloid leukemia, so the T cells may come from the graft donor. This chain uses TRBV20-1 with TRBJ2-6; either TRBD1 or TRBD2 may supply D (5 bases each). The sequences come from PBMCs, mostly from graft donor cells, collected 360 days after TCRalphabeta/CD19-depleted stem cell transplant. The CDR3 region is CSARAGSRSGANVLTF. The CDR3, as DNA: TGCAGTGCTAGAGCAGGGAGCCGCTCTGGGGCCAACGTCCTGACTTTC.